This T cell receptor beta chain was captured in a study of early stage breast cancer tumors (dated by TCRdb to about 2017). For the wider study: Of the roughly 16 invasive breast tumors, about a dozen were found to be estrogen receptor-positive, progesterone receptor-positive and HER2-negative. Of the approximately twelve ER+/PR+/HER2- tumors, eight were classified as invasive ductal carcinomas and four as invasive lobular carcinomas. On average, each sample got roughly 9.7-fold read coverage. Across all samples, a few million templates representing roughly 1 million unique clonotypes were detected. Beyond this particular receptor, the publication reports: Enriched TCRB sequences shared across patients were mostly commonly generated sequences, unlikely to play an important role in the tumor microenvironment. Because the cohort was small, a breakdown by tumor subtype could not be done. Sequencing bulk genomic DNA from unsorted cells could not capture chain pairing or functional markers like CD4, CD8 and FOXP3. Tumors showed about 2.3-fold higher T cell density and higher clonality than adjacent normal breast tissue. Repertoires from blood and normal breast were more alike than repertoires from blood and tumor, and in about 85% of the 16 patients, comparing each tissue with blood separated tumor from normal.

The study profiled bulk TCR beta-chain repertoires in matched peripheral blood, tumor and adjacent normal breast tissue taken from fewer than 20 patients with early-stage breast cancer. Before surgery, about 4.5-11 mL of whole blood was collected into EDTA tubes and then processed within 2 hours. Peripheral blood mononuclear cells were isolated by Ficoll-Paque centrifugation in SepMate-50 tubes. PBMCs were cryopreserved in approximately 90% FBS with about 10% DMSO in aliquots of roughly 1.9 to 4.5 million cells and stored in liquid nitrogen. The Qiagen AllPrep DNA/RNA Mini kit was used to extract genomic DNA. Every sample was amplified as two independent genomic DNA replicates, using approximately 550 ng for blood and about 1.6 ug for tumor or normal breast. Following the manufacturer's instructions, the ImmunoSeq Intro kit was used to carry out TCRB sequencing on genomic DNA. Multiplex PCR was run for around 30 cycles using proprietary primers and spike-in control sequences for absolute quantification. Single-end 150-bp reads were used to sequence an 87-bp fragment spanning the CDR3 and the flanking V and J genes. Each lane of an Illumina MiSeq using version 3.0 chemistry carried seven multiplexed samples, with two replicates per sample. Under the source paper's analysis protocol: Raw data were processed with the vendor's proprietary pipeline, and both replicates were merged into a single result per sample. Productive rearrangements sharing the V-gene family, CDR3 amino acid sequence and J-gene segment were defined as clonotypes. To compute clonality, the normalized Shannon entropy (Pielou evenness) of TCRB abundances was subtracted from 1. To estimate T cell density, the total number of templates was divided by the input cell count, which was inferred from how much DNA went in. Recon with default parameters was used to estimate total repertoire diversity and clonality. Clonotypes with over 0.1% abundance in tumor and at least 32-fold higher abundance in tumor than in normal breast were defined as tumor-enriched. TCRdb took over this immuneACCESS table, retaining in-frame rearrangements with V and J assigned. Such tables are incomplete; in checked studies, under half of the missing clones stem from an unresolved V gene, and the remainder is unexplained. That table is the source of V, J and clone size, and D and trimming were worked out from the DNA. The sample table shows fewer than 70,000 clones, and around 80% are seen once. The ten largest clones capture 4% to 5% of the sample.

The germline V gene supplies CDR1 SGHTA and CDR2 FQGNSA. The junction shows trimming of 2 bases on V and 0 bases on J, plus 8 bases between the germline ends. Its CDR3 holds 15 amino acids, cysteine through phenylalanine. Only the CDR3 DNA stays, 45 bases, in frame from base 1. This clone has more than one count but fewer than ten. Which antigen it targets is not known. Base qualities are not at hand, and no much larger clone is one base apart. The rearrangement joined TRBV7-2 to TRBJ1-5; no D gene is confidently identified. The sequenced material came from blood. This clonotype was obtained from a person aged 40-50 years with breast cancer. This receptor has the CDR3 CASSLMGDSNQPQHF. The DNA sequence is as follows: TGTGCCAGCAGCTTAATGGGCGATAGCAATCAGCCCCAGCATTTT.